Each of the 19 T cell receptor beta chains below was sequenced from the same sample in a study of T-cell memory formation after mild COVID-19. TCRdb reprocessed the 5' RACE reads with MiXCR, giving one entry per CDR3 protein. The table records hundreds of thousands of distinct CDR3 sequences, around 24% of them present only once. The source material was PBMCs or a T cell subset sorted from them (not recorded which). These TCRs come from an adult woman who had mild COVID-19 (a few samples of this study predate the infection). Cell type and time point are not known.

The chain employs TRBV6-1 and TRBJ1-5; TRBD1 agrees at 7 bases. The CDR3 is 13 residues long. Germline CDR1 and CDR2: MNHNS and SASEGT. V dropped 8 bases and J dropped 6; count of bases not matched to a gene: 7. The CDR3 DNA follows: TGTGCCAGCGATGACCCAGGGGGTCAGCCCCAGCATTTT. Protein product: CASDDPGGQPQHF.

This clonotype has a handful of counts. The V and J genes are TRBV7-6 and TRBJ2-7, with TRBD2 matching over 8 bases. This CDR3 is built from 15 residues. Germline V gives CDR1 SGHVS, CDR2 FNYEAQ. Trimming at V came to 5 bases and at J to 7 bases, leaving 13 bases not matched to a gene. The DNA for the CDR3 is TGTGCCAGCAGCCGCGAGACCGGGACTAGTATAGAGCAGTACTTC. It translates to CASSRETGTSIEQYF.

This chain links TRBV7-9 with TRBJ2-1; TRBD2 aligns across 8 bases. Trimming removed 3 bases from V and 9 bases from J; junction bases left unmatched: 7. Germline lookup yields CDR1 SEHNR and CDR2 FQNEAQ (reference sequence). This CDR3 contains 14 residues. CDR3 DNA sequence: TGTGCCAGCAGCTTTGAACTAGCGGTGGTTGAGCAGTTCTTC. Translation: CASSFELAVVEQFF.

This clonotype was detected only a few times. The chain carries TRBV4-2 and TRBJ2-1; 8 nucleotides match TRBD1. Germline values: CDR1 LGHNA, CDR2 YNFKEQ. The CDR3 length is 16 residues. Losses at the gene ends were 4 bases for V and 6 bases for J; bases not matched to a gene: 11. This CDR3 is CASSLGQGGLGNEQFF. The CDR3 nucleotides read TGTGCCAGCAGCCTCGGACAGGGCGGTTTGGGCAATGAGCAGTTCTTC.

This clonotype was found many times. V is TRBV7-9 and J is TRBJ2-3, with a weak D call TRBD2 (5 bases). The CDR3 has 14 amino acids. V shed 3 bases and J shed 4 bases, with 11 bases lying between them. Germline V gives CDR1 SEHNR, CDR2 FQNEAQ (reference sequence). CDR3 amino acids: CASSFRDQADTQYF. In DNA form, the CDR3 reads TGTGCCAGCAGCTTCCGGGATCAAGCAGATACGCAGTATTTT.

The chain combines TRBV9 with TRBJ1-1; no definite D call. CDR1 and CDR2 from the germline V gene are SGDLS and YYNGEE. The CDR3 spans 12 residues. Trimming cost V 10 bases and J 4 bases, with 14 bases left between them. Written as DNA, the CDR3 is TGTGCCTCGGCAAACCCTGGCACTGAAGCTTTCTTT. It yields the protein CASANPGTEAFF.

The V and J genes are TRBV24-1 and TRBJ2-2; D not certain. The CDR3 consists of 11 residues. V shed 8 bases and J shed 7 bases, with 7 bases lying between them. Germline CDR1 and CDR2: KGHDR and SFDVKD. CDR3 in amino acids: CATIADGELFF. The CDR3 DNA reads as TGTGCCACCATTGCGGACGGGGAGCTGTTTTTT.

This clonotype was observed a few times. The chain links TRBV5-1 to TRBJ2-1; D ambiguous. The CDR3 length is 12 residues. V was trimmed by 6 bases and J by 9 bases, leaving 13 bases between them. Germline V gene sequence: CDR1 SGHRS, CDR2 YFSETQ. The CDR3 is CASNHRDGEQFF. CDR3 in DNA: TGCGCCAGCAACCACAGAGATGGTGAGCAGTTCTTC.

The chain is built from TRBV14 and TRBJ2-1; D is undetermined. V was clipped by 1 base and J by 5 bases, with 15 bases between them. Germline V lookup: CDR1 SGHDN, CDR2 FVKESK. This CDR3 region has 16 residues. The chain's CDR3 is CASSQVTLVMDNEQFF. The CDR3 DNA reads TGTGCCAGCAGCCAAGTTACTCTAGTTATGGACAATGAGCAGTTCTTC.

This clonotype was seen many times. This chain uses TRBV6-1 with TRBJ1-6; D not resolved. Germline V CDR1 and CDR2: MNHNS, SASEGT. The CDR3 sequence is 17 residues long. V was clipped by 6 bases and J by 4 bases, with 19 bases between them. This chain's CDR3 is CASRELRGIGYNSPLHF. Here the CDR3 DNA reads TGTGCCAGCAGGGAACTTCGTGGAATTGGGTATAATTCACCCCTCCACTTT.

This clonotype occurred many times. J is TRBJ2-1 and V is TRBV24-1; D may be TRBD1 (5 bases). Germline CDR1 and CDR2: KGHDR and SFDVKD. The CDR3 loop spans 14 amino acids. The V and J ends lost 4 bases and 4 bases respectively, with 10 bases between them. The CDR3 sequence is CATSDQTDYNEQFF. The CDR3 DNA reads TGTGCCACCAGTGACCAGACAGATTACAATGAGCAGTTCTTC.

CDR3 in amino acids: CASSIAGGSTGELFF. The CDR3 DNA reads as TGTGCCAGTAGTATAGCTGGGGGGAGCACCGGGGAGCTGTTTTTT. The chain couples TRBV19 to TRBJ2-2; TRBD2 might be the D (6 bases). This CDR3 contains 15 residues. V was clipped by 1 base and J by 4 bases, with 10 bases between them. CDR1 is LNHDA, CDR2 SQIVND, per germline (reference sequence).

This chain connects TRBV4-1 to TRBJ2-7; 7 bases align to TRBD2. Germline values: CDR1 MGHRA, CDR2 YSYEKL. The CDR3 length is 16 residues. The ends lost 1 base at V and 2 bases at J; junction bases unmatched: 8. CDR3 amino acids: CASSQALGLDAYEQYF. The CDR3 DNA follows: TGCGCCAGCAGCCAAGCCCTAGGACTAGACGCCTACGAGCAGTACTTC.

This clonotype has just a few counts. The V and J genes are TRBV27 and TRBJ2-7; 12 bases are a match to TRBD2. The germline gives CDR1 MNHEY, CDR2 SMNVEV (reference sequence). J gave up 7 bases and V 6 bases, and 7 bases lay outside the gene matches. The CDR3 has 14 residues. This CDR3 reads CASRLAGGPGEQYF. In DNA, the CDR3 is TGTGCCAGCAGACTAGCGGGGGGCCCGGGGGAGCAGTACTTC.

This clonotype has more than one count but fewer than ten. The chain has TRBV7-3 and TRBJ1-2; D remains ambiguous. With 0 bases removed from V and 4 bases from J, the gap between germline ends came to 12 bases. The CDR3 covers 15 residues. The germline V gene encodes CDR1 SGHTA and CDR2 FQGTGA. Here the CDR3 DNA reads TGTGCCAGCAGCTTAACAGGGTCGAGCGTCTATGGCTACACCTTC. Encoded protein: CASSLTGSSVYGYTF.

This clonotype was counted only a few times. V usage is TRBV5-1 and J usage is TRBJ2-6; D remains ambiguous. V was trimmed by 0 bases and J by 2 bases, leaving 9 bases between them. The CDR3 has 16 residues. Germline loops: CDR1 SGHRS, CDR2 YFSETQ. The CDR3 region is CASSLAAGTGANVLTF. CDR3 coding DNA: TGCGCCAGCAGCTTGGCTGCTGGGACTGGGGCCAACGTCCTGACTTTC. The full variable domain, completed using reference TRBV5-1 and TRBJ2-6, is KAGVTQTPRYLIKTRGQQVTLSCSPISGHRSVSWYQQTPGQGLQFLFEYFSETQRNKGNFPGRFSGRQFSNSRSEMNVSTLELGDSALYLCASSLAAGTGANVLTFGAGSRLTVL.

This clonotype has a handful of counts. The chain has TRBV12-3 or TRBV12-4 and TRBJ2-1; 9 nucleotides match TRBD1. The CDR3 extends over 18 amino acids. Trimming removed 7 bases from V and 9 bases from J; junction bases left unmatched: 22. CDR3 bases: TGTGCCAGCAATCCCTCAGACGGGGGACAGGGTAGGCTCGGTGAGCAGTTCTTC. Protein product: CASNPSDGGQGRLGEQFF.

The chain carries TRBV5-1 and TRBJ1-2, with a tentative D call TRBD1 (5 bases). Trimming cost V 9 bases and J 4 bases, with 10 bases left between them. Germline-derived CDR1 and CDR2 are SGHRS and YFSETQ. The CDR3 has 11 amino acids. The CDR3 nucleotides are TGCGCCATCTGGGACGGCTATGGCTACACCTTC. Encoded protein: CAIWDGYGYTF.

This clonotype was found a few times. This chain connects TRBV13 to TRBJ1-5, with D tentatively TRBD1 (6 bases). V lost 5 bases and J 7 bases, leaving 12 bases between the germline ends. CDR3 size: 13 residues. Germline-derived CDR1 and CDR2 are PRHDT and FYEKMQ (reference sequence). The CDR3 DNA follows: TGTGCCAGCAGCATCAGGGGAATCCAGCCCCAGCATTTT. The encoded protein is CASSIRGIQPQHF.